This T cell receptor beta chain was captured by sequencing in a study of blood T cell repertoires in COVID-19. Turning to the study itself: Researchers got acute and convalescent COVID-19 samples from the United States, Italy and Spain.

TCRdb's table, derived via immunoSEQ multiplex PCR, lists solely in-frame clones and lacks some. The table includes around 240,000 clones, 70% to 85% detected once. The CDR3 covers 11 residues. Trimming took off 1 base at V and 7 bases at J, with 4 bases between the two ends. Germline CDR1 is LGHDT and CDR2 is YNNKEL (reference sequence). The material sequenced was peripheral blood. The V and J genes are TRBV3-1 (or the pseudogene TRBV3-2) and TRBJ1-1; no reliable D call. The sequence was collected from an elderly woman with acute or convalescent COVID-19. CDR3 nucleotides: TGTGCCAGCAGCCAAGTCGGTGAAGCTTTCTTT. It yields the protein CASSQVGEAFF.